The rows below give T cell receptor beta chains drawn from one sample of a study of shared clonotypes between healthy human individuals. This table comes from immunoSEQ multiplex PCR, and its TCRdb copy is limited to in-frame clones, with some not included. Among millions of clones listed, over 85% were seen once. The material sequenced was naive CD8+ T cells sorted from blood. The receptors here all came from a man between 18 and 35 years old in good health. Both conserved end residues are part of each CDR3. The D gene is left open where the match is weak. Rows give clone size only sometimes, using once, few, many, or a class for an expanded clone.

J gene	V gene	D gene	clone size	CDR3 DNA	CDR3 protein
TRBJ1-2	TRBV6-6	.	.	TGTGCCAGCAGTCCCGGGACTTTTGGCTACACCTTC	CASSPGTFGYTF
TRBJ2-5	TRBV5-4	.	.	TGTGCCAGCAGCTTAGGAGTGACCAGCGGGCCCCAAGAGACCCAGTACTTC	CASSLGVTSGPQETQYF
TRBJ1-2	TRBV29-1	TRBD1	.	TGCAGCGTTACCAATCCGGGACAGCACTATGGCTACACCTTC	CSVTNPGQHYGYTF
TRBJ2-1	TRBV6-5	.	.	TGTGCCAGCAGTTACTCGGACTTCTACAATGAGCAGTTCTTC	CASSYSDFYNEQFF
TRBJ2-5	TRBV6-5	.	once	TGTGCCAGCAGCCGGGATGAAGAGACCCAGTACTTC	CASSRDEETQYF
TRBJ1-4	TRBV7-9	.	.	TGTGCCAGCAGCTCGTCCCCAGGGACGACTAATGAAAAACTGTTTTTT	CASSSSPGTTNEKLFF
TRBJ2-7	TRBV14	TRBD1	.	TGTGCCAGCAGCCAAGATAGAAGGGTCGGACAGGGGCCCCCCTACGAGCAGTACTTC	CASSQDRRVGQGPPYEQYF
TRBJ2-7	TRBV4-1	.	.	TGCGCCAGCAGCCAAGTTAACAGGGACTACGAGCAGTACTTC	CASSQVNRDYEQYF
TRBJ1-5	TRBV28	.	.	TGTGCCAGCAGTTTAGTATTTGTTGGGGCCCAGCCCCAGCATTTT	CASSLVFVGAQPQHF
TRBJ1-1	TRBV11-2	.	.	TGTGCCAGCAGCGCAACCGGGCCACAAATTTACATGAACACTGAAGCTTTCTTT	CASSATGPQIYMNTEAFF
TRBJ2-5	TRBV6-1	TRBD1	once	TGTGCCAGCAGACAGGGGGTCCAAGAGACCCAGTACTTC	CASRQGVQETQYF
TRBJ2-2	TRBV5-6	TRBD1	.	TGTGCCAGCAGCCAGATGACAGGGGCGGGGGAGCTGTTTTTT	CASSQMTGAGELFF
TRBJ2-7	TRBV27	TRBD2	.	TGTGCCAGCAGTTACGGCGGGGGGAATACCTACGAGCAGTACTTC	CASSYGGGNTYEQYF
TRBJ2-4	TRBV15	TRBD1	.	TGTGCCACCAGCAGAGGATGGACAGGCCTAGCCAAAAACATTCAGTACTTC	CATSRGWTGLAKNIQYF
TRBJ2-7	TRBV28	.	.	TGTGCCAGCAGCGATCTCGGGACTCCCTCCTACGAGCAGTACTTC	CASSDLGTPSYEQYF
TRBJ2-7	TRBV6-8	.	.	TGTGCCAGCAGTTACTCGAACCCCGGGGACGAGCAGTACTTC	CASSYSNPGDEQYF
TRBJ2-5	TRBV13	TRBD2	.	TGTGCCAGCACCTTCACTAGCGGGGCACAAGAGACCCAGTACTTC	CASTFTSGAQETQYF
TRBJ2-7	TRBV7-6	TRBD2	once	TGTGCCAGCAGCCCCACAGCGGGAGGTGACGAGCAGTACTTC	CASSPTAGGDEQYF
TRBJ1-1	TRBV25-1	.	.	TGTGCCAGCAGTGAATATAGGATCGAGGAGGATGAAGCTTTCTTT	CASSEYRIEEDEAFF
TRBJ2-5	TRBV18	.	.	TGTGCCAGCTCACTACCGTCGGCGCAAGAGACCCAGTACTTC	CASSLPSAQETQYF
TRBJ1-1	TRBV10-3	.	.	TGTGCCATCAGGGGGGCCACTGAAGCTTTCTTT	CAIRGATEAFF
TRBJ1-4	TRBV6-5	.	.	TGTGCCAGCAGTTACCGCCAGGGGTGGGAGGAAAAACTGTTTTTT	CASSYRQGWEEKLFF
TRBJ2-3	TRBV27	TRBD2	.	TGTGCCAGCAGTGGACTAGCGGTACAAAGCACAGATACGCAGTATTTT	CASSGLAVQSTDTQYF
TRBJ2-7	TRBV19	TRBD2	.	TGTGCCAGTAGTTATCAGCGGGACTACGAGCAGTACTTC	CASSYQRDYEQYF
TRBJ1-4	TRBV5-5	.	.	TGTGCCAGCAGCTTGGCCGGCAGAGGATTTGCTAATGAAAAACTGTTTTTT	CASSLAGRGFANEKLFF
TRBJ2-1	TRBV7-3	.	.	TGTGCCAGCAGCTTAACCCCAACAGGATACAATGAGCAGTTCTTC	CASSLTPTGYNEQFF
TRBJ2-7	TRBV7-9	.	.	TGTGCCAGCAGCCCCCCCACGTCGTACGAGCAGTACTTC	CASSPPTSYEQYF
TRBJ2-7	TRBV27	.	.	TGTGCCAGCAGTTTAGGGTTTCATGCTTCTCTCTACGAGCAGTACTTC	CASSLGFHASLYEQYF
TRBJ2-3	TRBV6-6	.	.	TGTGCCAGCAGTTACTCGGAGGGGGGCCATGCAGATACGCAGTATTTT	CASSYSEGGHADTQYF
TRBJ2-6	TRBV5-8	.	.	TGTGCCAGCAGCTCTCGGGACACCGGGAAGGCGGGGGCCAACGTCCTGACTTTC	CASSSRDTGKAGANVLTF
TRBJ1-1	TRBV28	.	.	TGTGCCAGCAGTTTGACTGAAGCTTTCTTT	CASSLTEAFF
TRBJ2-4	TRBV9	TRBD1	.	TGTGCCAGCAGCGGGAGGACAGGTATAGCCAAAAACATTCAGTACTTC	CASSGRTGIAKNIQYF
TRBJ1-2	TRBV11-2	TRBD1	.	TGTGCCAGCAGCCAGGGGGGAGAGTTGGGCTATGGCTACACCTTC	CASSQGGELGYGYTF
TRBJ2-7	TRBV18	.	.	TGTGCCAGCGCTAATATAGCGGACAAAAAATACGAGCAGTACTTC	CASANIADKKYEQYF
TRBJ2-7	TRBV7-6	.	.	TGTGCCAGCAGCCTAGACAGGAGCTACGAGCAGTACTTC	CASSLDRSYEQYF
TRBJ1-2	TRBV6-5	TRBD1	once	TGTGCCAGCAGTTACTCGACAGGGGGCGGTTGGGGCTACACCTTC	CASSYSTGGGWGYTF
TRBJ1-4	TRBV25-1	TRBD1	.	TGTGCCAGCAGTGAATATAGCCGGGACAGGGTCTATAATGAAAAACTGTTTTTT	CASSEYSRDRVYNEKLFF
TRBJ2-7	TRBV5-1	TRBD1	.	TGCGCCAGCAGCCCCGGACAGGGTTTCACCTACGAGCAGTACTTC	CASSPGQGFTYEQYF
TRBJ2-3	TRBV7-2	.	.	TGTGCCAGCAGCTTAGATCTGGAGAGCGGGGATACGCAGTATTTT	CASSLDLESGDTQYF
TRBJ1-1	TRBV29-1	.	.	TGCAGCGTTGAAGTTGAGGACGCGAACACTGAAGCTTTCTTT	CSVEVEDANTEAFF
TRBJ2-5	TRBV13	.	.	TGTGCCAGCAGCTTGGGTAGAGGGGCCGGCAGAGAGACCCAGTACTTC	CASSLGRGAGRETQYF
TRBJ2-2	TRBV7-9	.	.	TGTGCCAGCAGCACGACTACGAACACCGGGGAGCTGTTTTTT	CASSTTTNTGELFF
TRBJ2-1	TRBV7-2	.	.	TGTGCCAGCAGCTTAACTCGGTCCAATGAGCAGTTCTTC	CASSLTRSNEQFF
TRBJ1-6	TRBV20-1	.	.	TGCAGTGCCCTCCCTGGGACCCTCCACTTT	CSALPGTLHF
TRBJ1-2	TRBV12-2	.	.	TGTGCAAGTCGCTTAGTTATTCAGACTAATGGCTACACCTTC	CASRLVIQTNGYTF
TRBJ2-1	TRBV27	TRBD1	.	TGTGCCAGCAGGAAGACAGGGATTGGCTCTGAGCAGTTCTTC	CASRKTGIGSEQFF
TRBJ2-7	TRBV13	.	.	TGTGCCAGCAGCCAGGTTGAGGACGAGCAGTACTTC	CASSQVEDEQYF
TRBJ2-2	TRBV5-1	TRBD2	.	TGCGCCAGCAGCCCTGGACTAGCGGGGACCGGGGAGCTGTTTTTT	CASSPGLAGTGELFF
TRBJ2-7	TRBV27	.	.	TGTGCCAGCAGTCTCACAGCGGGCTTGCTGTACGAGCAGTACTTC	CASSLTAGLLYEQYF
TRBJ2-7	TRBV27	.	.	TGTGCCAGCAGTTTTGGGTCAGGGCCCTACGAGCAGTACTTC	CASSFGSGPYEQYF
TRBJ2-7	TRBV20-1	.	.	TGCAGTGCTAGGGACTTCAACGAGCAGTACTTC	CSARDFNEQYF